A selection of T cell receptor beta chains follows, all from one sample in a study of T-cell memory formation after mild COVID-19. In TCRdb, the 5' RACE reads were re-called with MiXCR into one record per CDR3 protein. Altogether roughly 80,000 distinct CDR3 sequences are present, around 14% being singletons, with the ten largest covering 25% to 35%. Sequenced: PBMCs or a T cell subset sorted from them (not recorded which). The source of these receptors is an adult woman who had mild COVID-19 (a few samples of this study predate the infection). Cell type and time point are not known. The CDR3 runs from the conserved cysteine through the conserved F or W. D genes are given only for firm matches. Size values are once, few and many counts, or a class for expanded clones, and some rows have none.

clone_size: many
d_call: TRBD1
j_call: TRBJ2-5
v_call: TRBV5-1
cdr3_aa: CASSFGDRGFQETQYF
cdr3_nt: TGCGCCAGCAGCTTTGGTGACAGGGGGTTCCAAGAGACCCAGTACTTC

clone_size: few
d_call: .
j_call: TRBJ2-7
v_call: TRBV5-1
cdr3_aa: CASNWGTASNEQYF
cdr3_nt: TGCGCCAGCAATTGGGGTACAGCGTCAAACGAGCAGTACTTC

clone_size: .
d_call: TRBD1
j_call: TRBJ1-2
v_call: TRBV3-1
cdr3_aa: CASSPGQGVDGYTF
cdr3_nt: TGTGCCAGCAGCCCCGGACAGGGGGTGGATGGCTACACCTTC

clone_size: few
d_call: TRBD2
j_call: TRBJ2-1
v_call: TRBV11-3
cdr3_aa: CASSSGLAVNEQFF
cdr3_nt: TGTGCCAGCAGCTCCGGACTAGCGGTTAATGAGCAGTTCTTC

clone_size: few
d_call: TRBD2
j_call: TRBJ2-7
v_call: TRBV4-2
cdr3_aa: CASSQVTSGYEQYF
cdr3_nt: TGTGCCAGCAGCCAAGTGACTAGCGGCTACGAGCAGTACTTC

clone_size: few
d_call: .
j_call: TRBJ1-2
v_call: TRBV12-3/TRBV12-4
cdr3_aa: CASSFGFRTF
cdr3_nt: TGTGCCAGCAGTTTTGGTTTTCGAACCTTC

clone_size: few
d_call: .
j_call: TRBJ2-7
v_call: TRBV7-8
cdr3_aa: CASSPLGDSYEQYF
cdr3_nt: TGTGCCAGCAGCCCTTTGGGTGATTCCTACGAGCAGTACTTC

clone_size: .
d_call: TRBD2
j_call: TRBJ2-1
v_call: TRBV4-1
cdr3_aa: CASSQGLAASASYNEQFF
cdr3_nt: TGCGCCAGCAGCCAAGGGCTAGCGGCCTCAGCTTCCTACAATGAGCAGTTCTTC

clone_size: many
d_call: .
j_call: TRBJ2-7
v_call: TRBV4-1
cdr3_aa: CASSQVTGSYEQYF
cdr3_nt: TGCGCCAGCAGCCAAGTCACAGGGTCCTACGAGCAGTACTTC

clone_size: .
d_call: .
j_call: TRBJ2-1
v_call: TRBV6-5
cdr3_aa: CASSYRSASEGNEQFF
cdr3_nt: TGTGCCAGCAGTTACCGTTCGGCCTCTGAGGGTAATGAGCAGTTCTTC